What follows are 3 T cell receptor beta chains derived from one specimen sequenced in a study of blood T cell repertoires in COVID-19. This table comes from immunoSEQ multiplex PCR, and its TCRdb copy is limited to in-frame clones, with some not included. Seen here are some 59,000 clones, about four fifths observed once, and the top ten hold approximately 5.7%. The specimen sequenced was peripheral blood. The receptor set was obtained from a woman between 55 and 75 years old with acute or convalescent COVID-19.

The chain combines TRBV25-1 with TRBJ1-1; no clear D. This CDR3 has 15 residues. Germline V lookup: CDR1 MGHDK, CDR2 SYGVNS. The germline V and J ends were trimmed by 1 base and 0 bases, with 9 bases remaining between them. The CDR3 region has the DNA TGTGCCAGCAGTGAATCAGGTATTATGAACACTGAAGCTTTCTTT. Translation: CASSESGIMNTEAFF.

For this clone: Compared with germline, one end of the junction differs, possibly owing to a read error. This sequence joins TRBV7-9 and TRBJ1-2; 10 positions agree with TRBD1. This CDR3 spans 15 amino acids. Germline loops: CDR1 SEHNR, CDR2 FQNEAQ (reference sequence). CDR3 coding DNA: TGTGCCAGCAGCATAGCATCAGGGACAGGGGATGGCTACACCTTC. Encoded protein: CASSIASGTGDGYTF.

The V call is TRBV19, the J call TRBJ2-4, with 7 bases identical to TRBD1. The germline CDR1 and CDR2 sequences are LNHDA and SQIVND (reference sequence). The CDR3 sequence is 14 residues long. V gave up 1 base and J gave up 3 bases; unmatched junction bases: 0. The CDR3 protein is CASSIGDSKNIQYF. DNA for the CDR3: TGTGCCAGTAGTATAGGGGACAGCAAAAACATTCAGTACTTC.